The following is a TCR beta chain sequence with its context. What it binds is unknown. Generated by immunoSEQ multiplex PCR, the TCRdb table keeps only in-frame clones and is missing some. This table has around 120,000 clones, 80% to 95% appearing once. The data are from a study of T cell responses to AZD1222 COVID-19 vaccine. General study results and limits: Reports indicate that nearly half of spike-specific TCRs are directed at unmutated variant regions. No day 14 peak samples; only post-peak repertoires were characterized. Clonal diversity was possibly underestimated, and the donors were mostly white British, with more females.

CDR1 and CDR2 (germline): LNHDA, SQIVND (reference sequence). CDR3 length: 13 amino acids. Trimming took off 7 bases at V and 5 bases at J, with 14 bases between the two ends. Sequencing was performed on peripheral blood, taken on day 0 of AZD1222 vaccination. This clonotype originated in an adult in good health. The chain carries TRBV19 and TRBJ1-2; D possibly corresponds to TRBD1 (6 bases). The chain's CDR3 is CASTKGGYYGYTF. As DNA, the CDR3 is TGTGCCAGTACCAAAGGGGGGTATTATGGCTACACCTTC. Full variable domain (rest looked up from reference TRBV19 and TRBJ1-2): DGGITQSPKYLFRKEGQNVTLSCEQNLNHDAMYWYRQDPGQGLRLIYYSQIVNDFQKGDIAEGYSVSREKKESFPLTVTSAQKNPTAFYLCASTKGGYYGYTFGSGTRLTVV.